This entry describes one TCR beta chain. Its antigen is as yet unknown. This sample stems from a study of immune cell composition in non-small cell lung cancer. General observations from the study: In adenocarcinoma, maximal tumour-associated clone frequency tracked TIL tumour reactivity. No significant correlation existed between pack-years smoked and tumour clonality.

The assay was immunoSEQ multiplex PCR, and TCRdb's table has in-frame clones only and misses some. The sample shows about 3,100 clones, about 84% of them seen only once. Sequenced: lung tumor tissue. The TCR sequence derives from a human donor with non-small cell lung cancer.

CDR3 sequence (DNA): TGTGCCATCAGTGAGCAAGGGGTCAGGGTCGCTGAAGCTTTCTTT. It specifies CAISEQGVRVAEAFF. This chain joins TRBV10-3 and TRBJ1-1; the D gene is possibly TRBD1 (5 bases). V lost 2 bases and J 6 bases, leaving 16 bases between the germline ends. The germline gives CDR1 ENHRY, CDR2 SYGVKD. The CDR3 consists of 15 residues.